The clone carrying this T cell receptor (beta chain) was seen only once. Per germline, CDR1 SGHNT and CDR2 YENEEA. This CDR3 is 12 amino acids long. Between the trimmed V and J ends, which lost 10 bases and 5 bases, there was a span of 14 bases. Measured with immunoSEQ multiplex PCR; TCRdb has only the in-frame clones, and not every one. The repertoire holds 450,000 or so clones, with about 92% as singletons. This sample is part of a study of blood T cell repertoires in COVID-19. The overall study: Sources were T cells, B-cell-depleted T cells, or PBMCs; the material itself was cDNA or gDNA.

Symptom resolution, clearance, or two negative PCRs marked donors in Cohort 3 as recovered. This sequence originates from a man younger than 35 who had recovered from COVID-19. Sequenced material: PBMCs or T cells enriched from blood (not recorded which). The chain has TRBV11-3 and TRBJ1-1; D call uncertain. The CDR3 DNA reads TGTGCCACCTCACGGGGAAGGACTGAAGCTTTCTTT. Translation: CATSRGRTEAFF.